This passage covers 14 T cell receptor beta chains from one sample sequenced in a study of Ad26.COV2.S vaccination and SARS-CoV-2 variants. Data came from immunoSEQ multiplex PCR; TCRdb stores just in-frame clones and leaves some out. The profile shows about 680,000 clones, around 90% of them singletons. Treatment denoted: 15 to 20 received Ad26.COV2.S at low or high dose, single or two shots; several received placebo; per-sample allocation not given. Samples were taken on day 63 after the first vaccine or placebo injection. The sequenced sample was peripheral blood, obtained in a trial of Ad26.COV2.S vaccine versus placebo. The source of these receptors is a person between 18 and 59 years old who received the Ad26.COV2.S COVID-19 vaccine or a placebo.

The chain links TRBV6-6 to TRBJ1-6; a weak D match, TRBD1 (5 bases). The CDR3 is 12 residues long. V dropped 3 bases and J dropped 9 bases, with 6 bases sitting between them. Germline V gene lookup returns CDR1 MNHNY and CDR2 SVGAGI (reference sequence). The CDR3 spells CASSYGTSPLHF. DNA of the CDR3: TGTGCCAGCAGTTATGGGACTTCACCCCTCCACTTT.

A single count supports this clone. This sequence joins TRBV7-9 and TRBJ1-1, with 8 bases that match TRBD1. Germline-derived CDR1 and CDR2 are SEHNR and FQNEAQ (reference sequence). The CDR3 length is 13 residues. V was pared by 6 bases and J by 6 bases, with 6 bases of the junction left unmatched. The CDR3 spells CASRRDRMAEAFF. DNA of the CDR3: TGTGCCAGCAGGCGGGACAGGATGGCTGAAGCTTTCTTT.

The V call is TRBV18, the J call TRBJ2-3; perhaps TRBD1 as D (6 bases). Per the germline V gene, CDR1 is KGHSH and CDR2 is LQKENI. V shed 6 bases and J shed 0 bases, with 10 bases lying between them. The CDR3 consists of 14 residues. CDR3 coding DNA: TGTGCCAGCTCCCCGGACAGTAGCACAGATACGCAGTATTTT. Amino acids: CASSPDSSTDTQYF. Using reference TRBV18 and TRBJ2-3 for the parts outside the CDR3, the full variable domain is NAGVMQNPRHLVRRRGQEARLRCSPMKGHSHVYWYRQLPEEGLKFMVYLQKENIIDESGMPKERFSAEFPKEGPSILRIQQVVRGDSAAYFCASSPDSSTDTQYFGPGTRLTVL.

DNA for the CDR3: TGTGCCTGGATCGGACAGTATGGCTACACCTTC. Protein sequence: CAWIGQYGYTF. The chain joins TRBV30 to TRBJ1-2; D might be TRBD1 (6 bases). Between the trimmed V and J ends, which lost 4 bases and 5 bases, there was a span of 8 bases. CDR3 length: 11 residues. Germline V gene data show CDR1 as GTSNPN and CDR2 as SVGIG (reference sequence).

The J gene is TRBJ2-7, the V gene TRBV12-5; TRBD1 matches at 7 bases. CDR1 and CDR2 from the germline V gene are LGHNT and FRNRAP. This CDR3 is built from 14 residues. V lost 3 bases to trimming and J lost 3 bases; unmatched junction nucleotides: 5. The CDR3 here is CASGFRQGVYEQYF. The CDR3 DNA sequence: TGTGCTAGTGGTTTTCGACAGGGTGTCTACGAGCAGTACTTC.

Note on this clone: This specimen includes other DNA sequences encoding the same CDR3. V and J are TRBV11-2 and TRBJ2-7; 8 bases are a match to TRBD2. This CDR3 comprises 15 residues. J lost 2 bases, V lost 5 bases, and 8 bases had no gene match. Germline-derived CDR1 and CDR2 are SGHAT and FQNNGV. The CDR3, as DNA: TGTGCCAGCAGCCGTGGGCTAGCGGGTACCTACGAGCAGTACTTC. The encoded protein is CASSRGLAGTYEQYF. Complete variable domain (other parts from reference TRBV11-2 and TRBJ2-7): EAGVAQSPRYKIIEKRQSVAFWCNPISGHATLYWYQQILGQGPKLLIQFQNNGVVDDSQLPKDRFSAERLKGVDSTLKIQPAKLEDSAVYLCASSRGLAGTYEQYFGPGTRLTVT.

The chain is built from TRBV19 and TRBJ2-1; TRBD2 matches at 16 bases. Germline V gene data show CDR1 as LNHDA and CDR2 as SQIVND (reference sequence). V shed 1 base, J shed 10 bases, and the junction held 4 bases outside the gene matches. The CDR3 is made up of 16 amino acids. In nucleotides, the CDR3 is TGTGCCAGTAGTATAGGAGGGACTAGCGGGAGGGGGGAGCAGTTCTTC. This codes for CASSIGGTSGRGEQFF. Supplemented by reference TRBV19 and TRBJ2-1, the full variable domain reads DGGITQSPKYLFRKEGQNVTLSCEQNLNHDAMYWYRQDPGQGLRLIYYSQIVNDFQKGDIAEGYSVSREKKESFPLTVTSAQKNPTAFYLCASSIGGTSGRGEQFFGPGTRLTVL.

The chain links TRBV5-5 to TRBJ1-4, with TRBD1 as a possible D gene (5 bases). Germline V gives CDR1 SGHKS, CDR2 YYEKEE (reference sequence). The ends were cut back, 4 bases at V and 2 bases at J, with 18 bases in the middle. CDR3 length: 17 residues. CDR3 region: CASSGGTLLGTNEKLFF. The DNA for the CDR3 is TGTGCCAGCAGCGGCGGGACCCTCCTTGGGACTAATGAAAAACTGTTTTTT.

This clone is a singleton in its sample. The chain recombines TRBV5-1 with TRBJ2-3; a weak D match, TRBD1 (6 bases). CDR3 length equals 14 residues. The germline gives CDR1 SGHRS, CDR2 YFSETQ. The V gene lost 4 bases and the J gene lost 1 base, with 10 bases spanning the gap. The CDR3 DNA sequence: TGCGCCAGCAGCGTTTCAGGGGGCACAGATACGCAGTATTTT. Residues: CASSVSGGTDTQYF.

This sequence joins TRBV7-9 and TRBJ1-1; maybe TRBD1 (6 bases). The germline CDR1 and CDR2 sequences are SEHNR and FQNEAQ (reference sequence). V lost 5 bases, J lost 2 bases, and 9 bases lay in between. The CDR3 has 13 amino acids. CDR3 amino acids: CASSRDTNTEAFF. CDR3 coding DNA: TGTGCCAGCAGCCGGGACACAAACACTGAAGCTTTCTTT.

The chain uses TRBV18 and TRBJ2-1; 8 bases are a match to TRBD1. With V trimmed by 6 bases and J by 6 bases, 10 bases remained unmatched. From germline, CDR1 is KGHSH and CDR2 LQKENI. This CDR3 has 15 residues. DNA of the CDR3: TGTGCCAGCTCCCCGGACAGGGCAGCCGTCAATGAGCAGTTCTTC. Amino acids: CASSPDRAAVNEQFF.

This chain uses TRBV25-1 with TRBJ1-6, with D unresolved. The CDR3 runs to 13 residues. V was trimmed by 6 bases and J by 7 bases, leaving 10 bases between them. Germline assignment: CDR1 MGHDK and CDR2 SYGVNS. The CDR3 DNA is TGTGCCAGCAGCCCGTCAGGAAATTCACCCCTCCACTTT. Its protein product is CASSPSGNSPLHF.

This sequence joins TRBV7-8 and TRBJ1-3; 7 bases fit TRBD1. Germline V gene sequence: CDR1 SGHVS, CDR2 FQNEAQ. The V segment lost 3 bases and the J segment 3 bases; nucleotides outside the gene matches: 8. The CDR3 consists of 16 residues. CDR3: CASSLFDRALGNTIYF. The CDR3 nucleotides read TGTGCCAGCAGCTTGTTCGACAGGGCGCTTGGAAACACCATATATTTT.

The V gene is TRBV7-2, the J gene TRBJ2-7, with 7 bases that match TRBD2. The V gene end was trimmed by 5 bases and the J gene end by 3 bases; junction bases not matched to a gene: 7. The CDR3 runs to 14 residues. Germline CDR1 reads SGHTA; CDR2 reads FQGNSA. CDR3 residues: CASSTRLAGYEQYF. As DNA, the CDR3 is TGTGCCAGCAGCACCCGACTAGCCGGCTACGAGCAGTACTTC.